The 20 T cell receptor beta chains reported below all come from one sample, sequenced in a study of T cells in Graves' hyperthyroidism and ophthalmopathy. Amplification yielded TCR beta CDR3 regions, with RNA transcripts as the source. A first-round RT-PCR of the TCR CDR3 used the HTBI primer set. TCRdb recomputed calls from the multiplex PCR reads with MiXCR, one row per CDR3 protein. The sample comprises 750,000 to 950,000 distinct CDR3 sequences, around 39% of which are singletons, and 8.9% rests with the top ten. Sequencing used blood. These receptor sequences come from a man aged 18 to 30 with Graves' hyperthyroidism.

This clonotype was seen at least ten times. This rearrangement joins TRBV20-1 to TRBJ2-5; D uncertain. The length of the CDR3 is 14 residues. Germline CDR1 and CDR2: DFQATT and SNEGSKA (reference sequence). V was cut by 5 bases and J by 4 bases, with 17 bases left in between. The CDR3 reads CSAVAQPAGETQYF. The CDR3 DNA is TGCAGTGCTGTGGCCCAGCCAGCAGGAGAGACCCAGTACTTC.

The chain couples TRBV10-3 to TRBJ1-2; possibly TRBD1 for D (5 bases). The CDR3 covers 13 residues. Trimming shortened V by 5 bases and J by 8 bases, and 15 bases separated the two germline ends. Per germline, CDR1 ENHRY and CDR2 SYGVKD. The CDR3 DNA follows: TGTGCCATCAGTTATACACGTGGGGCGGGCTACACCTTC. It specifies CAISYTRGAGYTF.

In DNA, the CDR3 is TGTGCCAGCAGTTTTGGGGGAAGAAGTCAGCCCCAGCATTTT. Amino acids: CASSFGGRSQPQHF. The rearrangement joins TRBV2 to TRBJ1-5; weak D call: TRBD1 (5 bases). V lost 5 bases to trimming and J lost 6 bases, with 14 bases between them. Germline loops: CDR1 SNHLY, CDR2 FYNNEI. The CDR3 consists of 14 residues.

As regards this clonotype: One base away lies a much larger clone, so this may be a sequencing read error. V gene TRBV7-1 combines with J gene TRBJ2-5; D gene unclear. Being an ORF, TRBV7-1 has a function that is uncertain. The CDR3 has 13 residues. Between the trimmed V and J ends, which lost 3 bases and 7 bases, there was a span of 12 bases. DNA of the CDR3: TGTGCCAGCAGCTCCCTCAGTTTGGGGACCCAGTACTTC. Translation: CASSSLSLGTQYF.

This clonotype was counted a few times. The chain couples TRBV9 to TRBJ1-1; no clear D. Trimming took off 0 bases at V and 0 bases at J, with 9 bases between the two ends. Germline values: CDR1 SGDLS, CDR2 YYNGEE. CDR3 size: 15 residues. The CDR3 protein is CASSVDVVLNTEAFF. The DNA for the CDR3 is TGTGCCAGCAGCGTAGATGTGGTGTTGAACACTGAAGCTTTCTTT.

The chain recombines TRBV7-6 with TRBJ1-1; the D gene is possibly TRBD1 (6 bases). Germline V gene lookup returns CDR1 SGHVS and CDR2 FNYEAQ. V was shortened by 4 bases and J by 1 base, with 10 bases between the two germline ends. The CDR3 is 14 residues long. CDR3 sequence: CASSWAGENTEAFF. CDR3 sequence (DNA): TGTGCCAGCAGCTGGGCAGGGGAGAACACTGAAGCTTTCTTT.

This clonotype was recorded many times. This chain joins TRBV7-9 and TRBJ1-5; D is uncertain. Trimming took off 8 bases at V and 1 base at J, with 9 bases between the two ends. The length of the CDR3 is 13 residues. Germline CDR1 reads SEHNR; CDR2 reads FQNEAQ (reference sequence). Here the CDR3 reads CASGEGSNQPQHF. The CDR3 DNA reads as TGTGCCAGCGGGGAGGGAAGCAATCAGCCCCAGCATTTT.

This clonotype turned up a few times. V gene TRBV5-1 combines with J gene TRBJ2-2; no reliable D call. Trimming cost V 1 base and J 7 bases, with 11 bases left between them. The CDR3 runs to 14 residues. Germline V gene lookup returns CDR1 SGHRS and CDR2 YFSETQ. This CDR3 reads CASSLLPLDGELFF. CDR3 coding DNA: TGCGCCAGCAGCTTGCTCCCGTTAGACGGGGAGCTGTTTTTT.

This clonotype was seen a handful of times. The chain is built from TRBV9 and TRBJ2-7, with D maybe TRBD1 (5 bases). Between the trimmed V and J ends, which lost 4 bases and 6 bases, there was a span of 14 bases. Per the germline V gene, CDR1 is SGDLS and CDR2 is YYNGEE. The CDR3 runs to 13 residues. DNA for the CDR3: TGTGCCAGCAGCATAACAGGAATTGGCGAGCAGTACTTC. This codes for CASSITGIGEQYF.

The chain combines TRBV7-2 with TRBJ2-3; possible D gene TRBD2, 5 bases. The CDR3 totals 13 residues. V lost 7 bases to trimming and J lost 12 bases, with 20 bases between them. Looked up from germline, CDR1 is SGHTA and CDR2 is FQGNSA. The CDR3 coding sequence is TGTGCCAGCATGCGGAGGTACGAGGGAGCCCAGTATTTT. It encodes CASMRRYEGAQYF.

The sample holds a few counts of this clonotype. The chain uses TRBV12-3 or TRBV12-4 and TRBJ2-2; 8 nucleotides line up with TRBD1. The CDR3 contains 14 residues. V lost 8 bases, J lost 3 bases, and 5 bases stayed unmatched. The CDR3 bases are TGTGCCAGCGGATCGACAGGGGACACCGGGGAGCTGTTTTTT. Its protein is CASGSTGDTGELFF.

This clonotype was seen ten or more times. J is TRBJ1-1 and V is TRBV5-1; no clear D. V was trimmed by 1 base and J by 1 base, leaving 8 bases between them. This CDR3 has 14 residues. The germline V gene encodes CDR1 SGHRS and CDR2 YFSETQ. CDR3 residues: CASSLTVQNTEAFF. CDR3 DNA sequence: TGCGCCAGCAGCTTGACAGTCCAGAACACTGAAGCTTTCTTT.

On this clonotype itself: This clone may be a read error of a much larger clone one base away. The chain combines TRBV9 with TRBJ1-2; no firm D call. V lost 7 bases and J 5 bases, leaving 18 bases between the germline ends. CDR1 and CDR2 (germline): SGDLS, YYNGEE. The CDR3 is 14 amino acids. CDR3 DNA: TGTGCCAGCCGGAGCACGGTGGGAGAGTATGGCTACACCTTC. Translating gives CASRSTVGEYGYTF.

The chain combines TRBV7-9 with TRBJ2-3; 9 bases align to TRBD2. J gave up 1 base and V 5 bases, and 7 bases lay outside the gene matches. CDR3 length: 16 residues. CDR1 and CDR2 from the germline V gene are SEHNR and FQNEAQ (reference sequence). The CDR3 protein is CASSISLAGRTDTQYF. The CDR3 DNA reads as TGTGCCAGCAGCATTAGCCTAGCGGGGCGCACAGATACGCAGTATTTT.

A remark on this clonotype: The CDR3 does not end in the conserved phenylalanine or tryptophan, so this is likely a read error. Because the CDR3's place on the DNA is in doubt, the DNA is left out and the CDR3 is given as listed by TCRdb. J is TRBJ1-4 and V is TRBV2; the table calls TRBD1, which could not be checked here. Counting both end residues, the CDR3 totals 8 amino acids. Germline V gives CDR1 SNHLY, CDR2 FYNNEI. CDR3 region: CASGETGV.

The chain uses TRBV12-3 or TRBV12-4 and TRBJ1-2; D ambiguous. The CDR3 loop spans 12 amino acids. The germline V and J ends were trimmed by 8 bases and 3 bases, with 10 bases remaining between them. CDR3 bases: TGTGCCAGCCTGGGCAGCTACTATGGCTACACCTTC. This translates into CASLGSYYGYTF.

This clonotype showed up just a few times. The chain is built from TRBV5-5 and TRBJ2-2; 8 nucleotides match TRBD1. The length of the CDR3 is 16 residues. Losses at the gene ends were 4 bases for V and 4 bases for J; bases not matched to a gene: 9. The germline V gene encodes CDR1 SGHKS and CDR2 YYEKEE (reference sequence). Here the CDR3 reads CASSIPRGPGTGELFF. The CDR3 DNA follows: TGTGCCAGCAGCATACCCAGGGGGCCGGGCACCGGGGAGCTGTTTTTT. Filled out from reference TRBV5-5 and TRBJ2-2, the complete variable domain reads DAGVTQSPTHLIKTRGQQVTLRCSPISGHKSVSWYQQVLGQGPQFIFQYYEKEERGRGNFPDRFSARQFPNYSSELNVNALLLGDSALYLCASSIPRGPGTGELFFGEGSRLTVL.

In this sample, this clonotype turned up many times. The CDR3 sequence: CASSLNSGALAGELFF. The CDR3 nucleotides are TGTGCCAGCAGCTTAAATAGCGGGGCTTTGGCCGGGGAGCTGTTTTTT. The chain is built from TRBV7-6 and TRBJ2-2; 8 nucleotides agree with TRBD2. CDR3 length: 16 residues. Germline V gene sequence: CDR1 SGHVS, CDR2 FNYEAQ. Losses at the gene ends were 2 bases for V and 6 bases for J; bases not matched to a gene: 8.

This clonotype was counted between two and nine times. The rearrangement links TRBV7-2 to TRBJ2-7; D unresolved. Trimming stripped 3 bases from V and 4 bases from J, with 10 bases between. The CDR3 loop spans 13 amino acids. CDR1 SGHTA and CDR2 FQGNSA come from the germline V gene. CDR3 residues: CASSLNVRYEQYF. The CDR3 region has the DNA TGTGCCAGCAGCTTGAACGTTCGGTACGAGCAGTACTTC. The variable domain in full, with the rest retrieved from reference TRBV7-2 and TRBJ2-7, is GAGVSQSPSNKVTEKGKDVELRCDPISGHTALYWYRQSLGQGLEFLIYFQGNSAPDKSGLPSDRFSAERTGGSVSTLTIQRTQQEDSAVYLCASSLNVRYEQYFGPGTRLTVT.

V usage is TRBV9 and J usage is TRBJ1-2; possible D gene TRBD1, 5 bases. The V and J ends lost 3 bases and 3 bases respectively, with 12 bases between them. Looked up from germline, CDR1 is SGDLS and CDR2 is YYNGEE. The CDR3 spans 14 residues. As DNA, the CDR3 is TGTGCCAGCAGCGAGGGACTAGCGGACTATGGCTACACCTTC. It encodes CASSEGLADYGYTF.